This is a list of T cell receptor beta chains from one sample in a study of breast tumors, draining lymph nodes, adjacent tissues. One entry per CDR3 protein, called by TCRdb with MiXCR from the multiplex PCR reads. Counted here are some 66,000 distinct CDR3 sequences, less than 60% occurring once; the ten biggest clones make up roughly a fifth. Sequencing was carried out using breast tumor tissue. The receptor source for this set is a female donor with breast cancer. Some clones in this sample may be carry-over from other donors' samples. Both conserved end residues are part of each CDR3. Each record gives: CDR3 protein, CDR3 DNA, J gene, V gene, D gene, clone size, CDR3 length. D genes are given only for firm matches. Only some rows state a clone size, as once, few, many or a class for expanded clones.

CASMAGLAGGLNEQFF,TGTGCCAGCATGGCTGGGCTAGCGGGGGGGCTCAATGAGCAGTTCTTC,TRBJ2-1,TRBV2,TRBD2,few,16
CASSGSGGDGYTF,TGTGCCAGCAGCGGGAGCGGGGGGGACGGCTACACCTTC,TRBJ1-2,TRBV2,NA,many,13
CATSDPSREAGGYTF,TGTGCCACCAGTGATCCCTCCCGGGAAGCGGGCGGCTACACCTTC,TRBJ1-2,TRBV24-1,NA,NA,15
CSARDGGAGAYEQYF,TGCAGTGCTAGAGATGGGGGGGCAGGGGCCTACGAGCAGTACTTC,TRBJ2-7,TRBV20-1,NA,NA,15
CSARDPRQVNNEQFF,TGCAGTGCTAGAGATCCGCGACAGGTTAACAATGAGCAGTTCTTC,TRBJ2-1,TRBV20-1,NA,NA,15
CATSRENEKLFF,TGTGCCACCAGCAGGGAAAATGAAAAACTGTTTTTT,TRBJ1-4,TRBV15,NA,NA,12
CASSGFGVNETQYF,TGTGCCAGTAGTGGGTTCGGGGTAAATGAGACCCAGTACTTC,TRBJ2-5,TRBV19,NA,NA,14
CSARRPGSYEQYF,TGCAGTGCTAGACGACCGGGCAGCTACGAGCAGTACTTC,TRBJ2-7,TRBV20-1,NA,NA,13
CSAARGGTGAGRETQYF,TGCAGTGCGGCTAGGGGAGGGACAGGTGCGGGGCGGGAGACCCAGTACTTC,TRBJ2-5,TRBV20-1,NA,many,17
CSARAGTYGYTF,TGCAGTGCTAGAGCGGGGACCTATGGCTACACCTTC,TRBJ1-2,TRBV20-1,NA,NA,12
CASSQSVFQPQHF,TGTGCCAGCAGCCAATCGGTTTTTCAGCCCCAGCATTTT,TRBJ1-5,TRBV4-2,NA,many,13
CASSEAGWANVLTF,TGTGCCAGCAGTGAAGCTGGGTGGGCCAACGTCCTGACTTTC,TRBJ2-6,TRBV2,NA,NA,14
CSGGPLSYEQYF,TGCAGTGGGGGGCCTCTCTCCTACGAGCAGTACTTC,TRBJ2-7,TRBV20-1,NA,once,12
CAISEGLPSTDTQYF,TGTGCCATCAGTGAGGGACTTCCTAGCACAGATACGCAGTATTTT,TRBJ2-3,TRBV10-3,NA,NA,15
CATSRDRGQKRYF,TGTGCCACCAGCAGAGATCGGGGACAGAAAAGGTACTTC,TRBJ2-7,TRBV15,TRBD1,NA,13
CASSVGLAGTDTQFF,TGTGCCAGCAGCGTGGGACTAGCGGGGACAGATACGCAGTTCTTC,TRBJ2-1,TRBV9,TRBD2,NA,15
CASSVLAGDDGYTF,TGTGCCAGCAGCGTTCTAGCGGGGGATGATGGCTACACCTTC,TRBJ1-2,TRBV9,NA,NA,14
CSGSGYNEQFF,TGCAGCGGGAGCGGCTACAATGAGCAGTTCTTC,TRBJ2-1,TRBV29-1,NA,NA,11
CASSQSAGGTETQYF,TGTGCCAGCAGCCAATCCGCAGGGGGAACGGAGACCCAGTACTTC,TRBJ2-5,TRBV4-1,TRBD1,NA,15
CSAILRDGEKLFF,TGCAGTGCTATCCTCCGGGACGGTGAAAAACTGTTTTTT,TRBJ1-4,TRBV20-1,NA,NA,13
CSAKPRPRGNQPQHF,TGCAGTGCTAAGCCCCGGCCTCGAGGCAATCAGCCCCAGCATTTT,TRBJ1-5,TRBV20-1,NA,many,15
CASSWGLAGGARRETQYF,TGTGCCAGCAGCTGGGGACTAGCGGGGGGGGCCCGGAGGGAGACCCAGTACTTC,TRBJ2-5,TRBV7-2,TRBD2,many,18
CAWSMDGNTIYF,TGTGCCTGGAGTATGGATGGAAACACCATATATTTT,TRBJ1-3,TRBV30,NA,NA,12
CASSFQGGGGGYTF,TGTGCCAGCAGCTTCCAAGGGGGGGGGGGAGGCTACACCTTC,TRBJ1-2,TRBV7-8,NA,many,14
CASSLGLAARSGELFF,TGCGCCAGCAGCCTGGGACTAGCGGCGCGGAGCGGGGAGCTGTTTTTT,TRBJ2-2,TRBV5-1,TRBD2,few,16
CSASQSGGALADTQYF,TGCAGTGCTAGCCAAAGCGGGGGGGCTCTCGCAGATACGCAGTATTTT,TRBJ2-3,TRBV20-1,TRBD2,many,16
CASSPAIAGDYEQYF,TGTGCCAGCAGCCCCGCCATAGCGGGAGACTACGAGCAGTACTTC,TRBJ2-7,TRBV14,TRBD2,NA,15
CASSAGLDTQYF,TGTGCCAGCAGTGCGGGGCTAGATACGCAGTATTTT,TRBJ2-3,TRBV7-9,NA,few,12
CASSPSRETQYF,TGTGCCAGCTCACCCAGCAGGGAGACCCAGTACTTC,TRBJ2-5,TRBV18,NA,many,12
CASSLTGLFGELFF,TGTGCCAGCAGCTTGACAGGGCTGTTCGGGGAGCTGTTTTTT,TRBJ2-2,TRBV5-8,NA,many,14
CSARVLVGGTQYF,TGCAGTGCTAGAGTGTTGGTGGGAGGGACGCAGTATTTT,TRBJ2-3,TRBV20-1,TRBD2,many,13